A single sample gave rise to the 25 T cell receptor beta chains below, sequenced in a study of cytomegalovirus exposure and HLA in healthy donors. Libraries were prepared by immunoSEQ multiplex PCR; TCRdb keeps only in-frame clonotypes and omits some of them. The sample has roughly 50,000 clones; roughly 90% are singletons. Source material: PBMCs. The receptors were sampled from a man aged 18 to 35 in good health and CMV-seronegative.

This clone was seen once. J is TRBJ2-1 and V is TRBV6-1; D might be TRBD2 (6 bases). The CDR3 totals 16 residues. V was shortened by 2 bases and J by 0 bases, with 11 bases between the two germline ends. CDR1 and CDR2 (germline): MNHNS, SASEGT. CDR3 sequence (DNA): TGTGCCAGCAGTGAATGGGGGACTTCCTCCTACAATGAGCAGTTCTTC. It translates to CASSEWGTSSYNEQFF.

This chain connects TRBV6-6 to TRBJ1-2, with D tentatively TRBD1 (5 bases). V was clipped by 0 bases and J by 8 bases, with 16 bases between them. Germline-derived CDR1 and CDR2 are MNHNY and SVGAGI (reference sequence). This CDR3 contains 15 residues. CDR3 coding DNA: TGTGCCAGCAGTTACTCGGCGGGGGTCCAGTTGGGCTACACCTTC. It is translated as CASSYSAGVQLGYTF.

This chain uses TRBV27 with TRBJ1-2, with D hard to call. V was trimmed by 5 bases and J by 4 bases, leaving 14 bases between them. CDR3 size: 14 residues. Germline V lookup: CDR1 MNHEY, CDR2 SMNVEV (reference sequence). CDR3 sequence: CASSPIESGYGYTF. The DNA for the CDR3 is TGTGCCAGCAGTCCCATTGAGAGCGGCTATGGCTACACCTTC.

This clone came up once. The V call is TRBV18, the J call TRBJ1-1; D is perhaps TRBD1 (5 bases). Germline-derived CDR1 and CDR2 are KGHSH and LQKENI. This CDR3 is built from 13 residues. V lost 3 bases and J lost 3, with 8 bases in between. CDR3 DNA sequence: TGTGCCAGCTCACCTGGGACTCACACTGAAGCTTTCTTT. Protein product: CASSPGTHTEAFF.

The rearrangement links TRBV5-1 to TRBJ2-7, with TRBD1 matching 7 bases. This CDR3 region has 14 residues. From germline, CDR1 is SGHRS and CDR2 YFSETQ. After removal of 0 bases from V and 6 bases from J, the junction contained 6 bases not matched to a gene. The CDR3 loop reads CASSLGTGAGEQYF. For the CDR3, the DNA is TGCGCCAGCAGCTTGGGCACAGGGGCGGGCGAGCAGTACTTC.

The V call is TRBV5-1, the J call TRBJ2-5; weak D call: TRBD2 (6 bases). V lost 4 bases and J 2 bases, leaving 15 bases between the germline ends. This CDR3 has 15 residues. In germline, CDR1 is SGHRS, CDR2 YFSETQ. DNA of the CDR3: TGCGCCAGCAGCGGAACCTTCGGGACTCAAGAGACCCAGTACTTC. Translating it yields CASSGTFGTQETQYF.

This clone was counted only a few times. This rearrangement joins TRBV7-2 to TRBJ2-3, with D tentatively TRBD1 (6 bases). This CDR3 is built from 14 residues. Germline CDR1 is SGHTA and CDR2 is FQGNSA. V lost 6 bases, J lost 4 bases, and 14 bases lay in between. CDR3 residues: CASRRTDLADTQYF. In nucleotides, the CDR3 is TGTGCCAGCAGGCGGACAGATCTGGCAGATACGCAGTATTTT.

This clone was detected once. The genes are TRBV10-3 and TRBJ2-6, with 8 bases matching TRBD2. The CDR3 is 16 amino acids. Per germline, CDR1 ENHRY and CDR2 SYGVKD. Trimming removed 6 bases from V and 0 bases from J; junction bases left unmatched: 4. CDR3 nucleotides: TGTGCCATCAGGAGACTAGCGATCTCTGGGGCCAACGTCCTGACTTTC. It encodes CAIRRLAISGANVLTF.

On this clone: At one end the junction does not follow the germline gene, possibly because of a read error. This rearrangement joins TRBV7-6 to TRBJ2-7, with 7 nucleotides matching TRBD1. Looked up from germline, CDR1 is SGHVS and CDR2 is FNYEAQ. The CDR3 has 14 residues. CDR3 amino acids: CASSLGQGSNEQYF. In DNA form, the CDR3 reads TGTGCCAGCAGCTTAGGACAGGGCTCCAACGAGCAGTACTTC.

The chain couples TRBV11-2 to TRBJ2-3, with 10 bases aligning to TRBD2. Trimming took 4 bases from V and 8 from J; bases not matched to a gene: 12. The CDR3 is made up of 16 amino acids. Per germline, CDR1 SGHAT and CDR2 FQNNGV. The CDR3 DNA is TGTGCCAGCAGCTCCCCATTAGCGGGAGGCCTTGGTACGCAGTATTTT. This gives the protein CASSSPLAGGLGTQYF.

The V gene is TRBV5-6, the J gene TRBJ2-1, with D uncertain. Trimming left V 5 bases short and J 10 bases short, with 13 bases between. CDR3 length: 12 residues. Per the germline V gene, CDR1 is SGHDT and CDR2 is YYEEEE. CDR3 nucleotides: TGTGCCAGCAGTTTCGGAGTCTCCGAGCAGTTCTTC. Residues: CASSFGVSEQFF.

This rearrangement joins TRBV9 to TRBJ1-2; D gene unclear. Germline V lookup: CDR1 SGDLS, CDR2 YYNGEE. This CDR3 region has 11 residues. Trimming shortened V by 1 base and J by 10 bases, and 8 bases separated the two germline ends. CDR3 residues: CASSVWSNYTF. The CDR3 nucleotides are TGTGCCAGCAGCGTATGGTCTAACTACACCTTC.

The gene calls are TRBV4-2 and TRBJ2-3, with 9 nucleotides matching TRBD2. CDR3 length: 16 residues. Germline trimming cut 5 bases from V and 2 bases from J; bases unmatched to any gene: 8. The germline gives CDR1 LGHNA, CDR2 YNFKEQ. The CDR3: CASSVRLAVSTDTQYF. For the CDR3, the DNA is TGTGCCAGCAGCGTTCGACTAGCGGTATCCACAGATACGCAGTATTTT.

This chain joins TRBV5-4 and TRBJ1-2; D possibly corresponds to TRBD1 (6 bases). Germline V gene sequence: CDR1 SGHNT, CDR2 YYREEE (reference sequence). The V and J ends lost 4 bases and 0 bases respectively, with 13 bases between them. The CDR3 has 15 amino acids. The CDR3, as DNA: TGTGCCAGCAGCGACCCCAGGGGTACTAACTATGGCTACACCTTC. Translation gives CASSDPRGTNYGYTF.

The rearrangement uses TRBV27 and TRBJ2-7; TRBD2 might be the D (5 bases). Trimming stripped 0 bases from V and 6 bases from J, with 15 bases between. The CDR3 is made up of 15 amino acids. CDR1 and CDR2 from the germline V gene are MNHEY and SMNVEV (reference sequence). The CDR3 sequence is CASSLSPGKGAEQYF. The CDR3 nucleotides are TGTGCCAGCAGTTTATCACCGGGAAAAGGAGCCGAGCAGTACTTC.

The V gene is TRBV7-3, the J gene TRBJ2-2; D is perhaps TRBD2 (6 bases). Germline CDR1 reads SGHTA; CDR2 reads FQGTGA. V lost 5 bases to trimming and J lost 5 bases, with 12 bases between them. This CDR3 spans 14 amino acids. CDR3 sequence (DNA): TGTGCCAGCAGCCCGGGAGTCGGTACCGGGGAGCTGTTTTTT. This translates into CASSPGVGTGELFF.

V usage is TRBV28 and J usage is TRBJ2-5; 7 nucleotides agree with TRBD2. The trim removed 6 bases at V and 4 bases at J, leaving 14 bases unmatched. This CDR3 has 16 residues. Germline V gives CDR1 MDHEN, CDR2 SYDVKM. CDR3 nucleotide sequence: TGTGCCAGCAGGCGATCCGTTGGGCTAGCGGCAGAGACCCAGTACTTC. Protein sequence: CASRRSVGLAAETQYF.

This sequence joins TRBV7-3 and TRBJ2-3; the D is unclear. Germline values: CDR1 SGHTA, CDR2 FQGTGA. The CDR3 is 13 residues long. V lost 5 bases to trimming and J lost 3 bases, with 9 bases between them. CDR3 loop: CASSPPGTDTQYF. CDR3 coding DNA: TGTGCCAGCAGCCCACCCGGGACAGATACGCAGTATTTT.

The rearrangement joins TRBV27 to TRBJ1-1; D is unclear. CDR1 and CDR2 (germline): MNHEY, SMNVEV (reference sequence). The CDR3 has 13 amino acids. Trimming left V 3 bases short and J 0 bases short, with 5 bases between. The CDR3 DNA sequence: TGTGCCAGCAGTTTGTATGTGAACACTGAAGCTTTCTTT. This translates into CASSLYVNTEAFF.

The chain couples TRBV27 to TRBJ2-3; D is ambiguous. The CDR3 sequence is 14 residues long. Trimming stripped 3 bases from V and 0 bases from J, with 7 bases between. Germline CDR1 is MNHEY and CDR2 is SMNVEV (reference sequence). The chain's CDR3 is CASSFSPSTDTQYF. DNA of the CDR3: TGTGCCAGCAGTTTCTCTCCTAGCACAGATACGCAGTATTTT.

The V gene is TRBV7-9, the J gene TRBJ2-1; D perhaps matches TRBD1 (6 bases). CDR1 and CDR2 from the germline V gene are SEHNR and FQNEAQ (reference sequence). The V gene lost 1 base and the J gene lost 8 bases, with 12 bases spanning the gap. The CDR3 consists of 14 residues. DNA for the CDR3: TGTGCCAGCAGCTTAGAAGGTGAGGGGGATGAGCAGTTCTTC. It codes for CASSLEGEGDEQFF.

The chain is built from TRBV5-4 and TRBJ2-1, with a tentative D call TRBD1 (6 bases). CDR1 SGHNT and CDR2 YYREEE come from the germline V gene (reference sequence). CDR3 length equals 12 residues. Trimming took off 2 bases at V and 7 bases at J, with 7 bases between the two ends. The CDR3 coding sequence is TGTGCCAGCAGCTTACAGGGAAATGAGCAGTTCTTC. The encoded protein is CASSLQGNEQFF.

The V call is TRBV6-6, the J call TRBJ1-5; 7 nucleotides agree with TRBD1. Germline assignment: CDR1 MNHNY and CDR2 SVGAGI (reference sequence). Germline trimming cut 6 bases from V and 2 bases from J; bases unmatched to any gene: 7. The length of the CDR3 is 15 residues. The CDR3 region has the DNA TGTGCCAGCAGATCGACAGGGTTCGGCAATCAGCCCCAGCATTTT. Translation: CASRSTGFGNQPQHF.

The rearrangement joins TRBV27 to TRBJ2-1, with 7 positions matching TRBD2. The V gene end was trimmed by 5 bases and the J gene end by 0 bases; junction bases not matched to a gene: 4. This CDR3 has 15 amino acids. Germline lookup yields CDR1 MNHEY and CDR2 SMNVEV (reference sequence). The CDR3 here is CASSRTSSSYNEQFF. CDR3 in DNA: TGTGCCAGCAGTCGGACTAGTAGCTCCTACAATGAGCAGTTCTTC.

CDR3 protein: CAIRGDREIREQYF. The CDR3 nucleotides read TGTGCCATCCGGGGGGACAGGGAAATTCGCGAGCAGTACTTC. J is TRBJ2-7 and V is TRBV10-3; 9 nucleotides agree with TRBD1. This CDR3 contains 14 residues. CDR1 ENHRY and CDR2 SYGVKD come from the germline V gene. Unmatched junction bases numbered 11, after V lost 8 bases and J lost 6 bases.